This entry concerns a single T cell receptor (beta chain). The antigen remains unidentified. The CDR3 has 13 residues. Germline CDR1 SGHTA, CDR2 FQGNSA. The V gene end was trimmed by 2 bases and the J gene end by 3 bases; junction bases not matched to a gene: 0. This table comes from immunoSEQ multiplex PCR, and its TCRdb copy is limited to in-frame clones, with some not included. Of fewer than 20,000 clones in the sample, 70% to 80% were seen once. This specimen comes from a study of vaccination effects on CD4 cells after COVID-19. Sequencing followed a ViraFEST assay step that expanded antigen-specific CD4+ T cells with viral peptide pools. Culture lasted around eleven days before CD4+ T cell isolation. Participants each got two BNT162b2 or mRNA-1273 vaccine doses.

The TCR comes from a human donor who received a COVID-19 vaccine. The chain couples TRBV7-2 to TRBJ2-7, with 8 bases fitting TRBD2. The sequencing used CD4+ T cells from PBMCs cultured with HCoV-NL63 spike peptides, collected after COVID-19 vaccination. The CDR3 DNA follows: TGTGCCAGCAGCTTACTAGCGGGCTACGAGCAGTACTTC. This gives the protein CASSLLAGYEQYF. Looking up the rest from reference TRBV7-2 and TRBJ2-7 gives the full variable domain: GAGVSQSPSNKVTEKGKDVELRCDPISGHTALYWYRQSLGQGLEFLIYFQGNSAPDKSGLPSDRFSAERTGGSVSTLTIQRTQQEDSAVYLCASSLLAGYEQYFGPGTRLTVT.